This T cell receptor (beta chain) originates from a study of control samples from healthy donors and cancer patients. TCRdb's table, derived via immunoSEQ multiplex PCR, lists solely in-frame clones and lacks some. The sample yields fewer than 95,000 clones, roughly 80% seen once. This TCR was recovered from a man aged 25 to 40 in good health. The sequenced sample was blood.

The CDR3 DNA is TGTGCCAGCAGCTTGCTTGCTAGCGGGGGCACAGATACGCAGTATTTT. This sequence encodes CASSLLASGGTDTQYF. The chain uses TRBV5-6 and TRBJ2-3; 9 positions agree with TRBD2. From germline, CDR1 is SGHDT and CDR2 YYEEEE. The CDR3 is 16 residues long. With 1 base clipped from V and 1 base from J, the junction kept 4 bases outside the gene matches.